The 4 T cell receptor beta chains listed next were all sequenced from one sample in a study of CXCR3-negative and CXCR3-positive naive CD8 T cells. Study outcomes and limitations: Against CXCR3-negative naive cells, CXCR3-positive naive cells showed more hydrophobic TRB CDR3s.

5' RACE with UMI labels generated the TRB cDNA libraries. Following a re-call of the 5' RACE reads, TCRdb has one entry per CDR3 protein and lacks DNA. In total, the table holds about 120,000 distinct CDR3 sequences. These TCRs' antigens remain unknown. The specimen was naive CXCR3+ CD8+ T cells from blood. The subset is: CD45RO-CCR7+CD27+CD95- naive CD8+ T cells expressing CXCR3 (TNR3+). These receptors were obtained from a human donor in good health. Some clones in this sample may be carry-over from other donors' samples.

The rearrangement links TRBV6-9 to TRBJ2-5; the D call from TCRdb, TRBD1, cannot be confirmed without DNA. The CDR3 runs to 14 residues. The germline gives CDR1 MNHGY, CDR2 SVAAGI. CDR3: CASRGPGDQETQYF.

This chain connects TRBV4-1 to TRBJ2-2. CDR1 is MGHRA, CDR2 YSYEKL, per germline. CDR3 length: 13 residues. The CDR3: CASSQDYTGELFF.

The CDR3 sequence is CASSWGMPGHEQFF. This chain uses TRBV5-4 with TRBJ2-1; TCRdb indicates TRBD1, and absent DNA this call remains unverified. CDR1 and CDR2 (germline): SGHNT, YYREEE (reference sequence). This CDR3 is 14 amino acids long. Variable domain in full (rest from reference TRBV5-4 and TRBJ2-1): ETGVTQSPTHLIKTRGQQVTLRCSSQSGHNTVSWYQQALGQGPQFIFQYYREEENGRGNFPPRFSGLQFPNYSSELNVNALELDDSALYLCASSWGMPGHEQFFGPGTRLTVL.

The genes are TRBV28 and TRBJ2-3; there is no DNA to check the TCRdb D call of TRBD2. This CDR3 contains 17 residues. Germline-derived CDR1 and CDR2 are MDHEN and SYDVKM. CDR3 in amino acids: CASRRGLAEGGTDTQYF.